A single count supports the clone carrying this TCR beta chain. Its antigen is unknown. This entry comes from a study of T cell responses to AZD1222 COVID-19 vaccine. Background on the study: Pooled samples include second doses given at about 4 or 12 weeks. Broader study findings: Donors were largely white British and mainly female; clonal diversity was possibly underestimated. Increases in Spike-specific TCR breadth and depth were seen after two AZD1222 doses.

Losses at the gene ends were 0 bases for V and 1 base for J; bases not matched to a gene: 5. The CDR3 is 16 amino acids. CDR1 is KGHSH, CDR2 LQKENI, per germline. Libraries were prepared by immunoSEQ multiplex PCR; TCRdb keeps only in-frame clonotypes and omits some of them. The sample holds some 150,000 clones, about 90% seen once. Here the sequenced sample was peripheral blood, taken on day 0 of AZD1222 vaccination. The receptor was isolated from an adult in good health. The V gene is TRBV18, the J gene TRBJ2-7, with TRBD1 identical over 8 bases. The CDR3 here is CASSPPDRVPSYEQYF. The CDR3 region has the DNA TGTGCCAGCTCACCACCGGACAGGGTCCCGTCCTACGAGCAGTACTTC.